What follows is one TCR beta chain and its context. The data stem from a study of blood T cell repertoires in COVID-19. Study-level background: The cDNA or gDNA used as material had been derived from T cells, B-cell-depleted T cells, or PBMCs.

V was pared by 2 bases and J by 6 bases, with 10 bases between. The CDR3 is 14 amino acids. The germline gives CDR1 MDHEN, CDR2 SYDVKM. Original processing notes: Estimation of nucleated cell counts relied on the amplification of reference gene primers. Generated by immunoSEQ multiplex PCR, the TCRdb table keeps only in-frame clones and is missing some. V, J and clone size derive from that table, while D and trimming were established from the DNA sequence. Among about 11,000 clones listed, over 75% were seen once. The receptor was derived from a human donor in a cohort sampled during active COVID-19. The sequenced sample was peripheral blood. The V call is TRBV28, the J call TRBJ2-2, with D tentatively TRBD2 (5 bases). In DNA form, the CDR3 reads TGTGCCAGCAGTTTAAGGACTCCTCCCGGGGAGCTGTTTTTT. This codes for CASSLRTPPGELFF.